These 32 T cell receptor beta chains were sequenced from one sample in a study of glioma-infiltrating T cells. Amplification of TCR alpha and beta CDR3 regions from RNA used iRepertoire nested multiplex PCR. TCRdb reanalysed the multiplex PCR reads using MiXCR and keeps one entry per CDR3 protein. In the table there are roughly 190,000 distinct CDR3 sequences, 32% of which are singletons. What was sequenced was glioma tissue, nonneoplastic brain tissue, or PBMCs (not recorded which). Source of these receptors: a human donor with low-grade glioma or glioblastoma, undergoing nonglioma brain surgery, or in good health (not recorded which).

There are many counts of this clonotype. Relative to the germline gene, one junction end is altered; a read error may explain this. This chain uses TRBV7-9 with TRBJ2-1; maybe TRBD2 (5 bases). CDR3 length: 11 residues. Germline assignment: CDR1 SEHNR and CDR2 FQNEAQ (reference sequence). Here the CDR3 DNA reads TGTGCCAGCACCTTAGGGAGAATGCAGTTCTTC. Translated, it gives CASTLGRMQFF.

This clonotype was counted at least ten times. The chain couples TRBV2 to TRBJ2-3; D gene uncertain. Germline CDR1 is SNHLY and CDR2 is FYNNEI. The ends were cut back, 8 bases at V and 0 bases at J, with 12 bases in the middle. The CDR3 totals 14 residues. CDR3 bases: TGTGCCAGCCAGTTTGGGCGGAGCACAGATACGCAGTATTTT. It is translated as CASQFGRSTDTQYF.

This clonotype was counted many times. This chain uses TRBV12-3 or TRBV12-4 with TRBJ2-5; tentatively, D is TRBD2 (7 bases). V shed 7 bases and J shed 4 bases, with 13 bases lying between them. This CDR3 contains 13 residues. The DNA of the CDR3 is TGTGCCAGCAATCGGGGGGCCGTAGAGACCCAGTACTTC. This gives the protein CASNRGAVETQYF.

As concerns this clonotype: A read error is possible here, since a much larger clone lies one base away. The CDR3 DNA sequence: TGCCCCAGCAGCCAAGAATCAGGGGCTGGCTACACCTTC. It codes for CPSSQESGAGYTF. V gene TRBV4-1 combines with J gene TRBJ1-2; possible D gene TRBD1, 6 bases. This CDR3 has 13 residues. Germline CDR1 and CDR2: MGHRA and YSYEKL.

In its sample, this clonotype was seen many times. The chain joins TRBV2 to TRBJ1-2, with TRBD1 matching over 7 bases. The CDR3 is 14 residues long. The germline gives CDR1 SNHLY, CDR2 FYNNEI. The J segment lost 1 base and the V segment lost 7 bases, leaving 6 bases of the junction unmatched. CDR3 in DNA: TGTGCCAGCAAGGGAGGGGGCGGTAACTATGGCTACACCTTC. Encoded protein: CASKGGGGNYGYTF.

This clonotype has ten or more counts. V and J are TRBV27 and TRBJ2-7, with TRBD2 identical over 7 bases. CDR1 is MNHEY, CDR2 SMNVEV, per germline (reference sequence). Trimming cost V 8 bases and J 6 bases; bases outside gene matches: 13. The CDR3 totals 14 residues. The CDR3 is CASRTLTSVPEQYF. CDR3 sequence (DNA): TGTGCCAGCCGAACCCTTACTAGCGTCCCCGAGCAGTACTTC.

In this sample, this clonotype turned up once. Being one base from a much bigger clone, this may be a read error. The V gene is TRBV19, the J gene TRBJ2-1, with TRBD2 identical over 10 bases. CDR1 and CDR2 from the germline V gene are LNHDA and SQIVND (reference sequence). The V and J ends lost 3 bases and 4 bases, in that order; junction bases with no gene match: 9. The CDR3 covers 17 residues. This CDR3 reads CASSMGPSGSMYNEQFF. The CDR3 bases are TGTGCCAGTAGTATGGGACCTAGCGGGAGTATGTACAATGAGCAGTTCTTC.

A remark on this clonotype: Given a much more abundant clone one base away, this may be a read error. The CDR3 sequence: CSATRAGTGKNIQYF. The CDR3 region has the DNA TGCAGTGCTACGCGAGCCGGGACAGGGAAAAACATTCAGTACTTC. The genes are TRBV20-1 and TRBJ2-4; TRBD1 matches 9 bases. Looked up from germline, CDR1 is DFQATT and CDR2 is SNEGSKA (reference sequence). This CDR3 contains 15 residues. Trimming took 4 bases from V and 4 from J; bases not matched to a gene: 8.

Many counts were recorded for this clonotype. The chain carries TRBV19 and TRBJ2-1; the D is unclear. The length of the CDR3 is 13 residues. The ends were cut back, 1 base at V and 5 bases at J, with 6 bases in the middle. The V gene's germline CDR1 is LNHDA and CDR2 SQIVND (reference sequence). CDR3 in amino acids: CASSIGLNNEQFF. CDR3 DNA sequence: TGTGCCAGTAGTATAGGTCTAAACAATGAGCAGTTCTTC.

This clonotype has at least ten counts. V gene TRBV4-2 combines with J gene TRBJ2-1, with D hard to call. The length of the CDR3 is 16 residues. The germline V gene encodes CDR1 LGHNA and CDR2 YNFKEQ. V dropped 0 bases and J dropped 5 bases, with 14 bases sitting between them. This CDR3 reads CASSQDTPDANNEQFF. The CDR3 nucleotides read TGTGCCAGCAGCCAAGATACCCCGGACGCAAACAATGAGCAGTTCTTC.

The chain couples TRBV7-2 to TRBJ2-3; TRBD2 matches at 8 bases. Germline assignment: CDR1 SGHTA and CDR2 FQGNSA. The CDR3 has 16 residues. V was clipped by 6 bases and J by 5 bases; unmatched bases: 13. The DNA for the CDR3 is TGTGCCAGCAGTTTATTGAGCGGGAGAGGGATAGATACGCAGTATTTT. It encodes CASSLLSGRGIDTQYF.

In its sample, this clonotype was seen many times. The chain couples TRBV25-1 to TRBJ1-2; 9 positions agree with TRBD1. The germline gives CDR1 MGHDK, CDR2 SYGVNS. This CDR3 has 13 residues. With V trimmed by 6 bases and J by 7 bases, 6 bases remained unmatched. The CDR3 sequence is CASRETGGAGYTF. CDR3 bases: TGTGCCAGCAGAGAGACAGGGGGAGCTGGCTACACCTTC.

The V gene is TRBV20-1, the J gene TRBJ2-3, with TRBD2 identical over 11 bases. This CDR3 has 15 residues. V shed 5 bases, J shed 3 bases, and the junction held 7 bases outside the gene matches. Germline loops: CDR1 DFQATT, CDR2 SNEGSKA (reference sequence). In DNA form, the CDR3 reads TGCAGTGCTCCCTCACTAGCGGGAGCGACAGATACGCAGTATTTT. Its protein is CSAPSLAGATDTQYF.

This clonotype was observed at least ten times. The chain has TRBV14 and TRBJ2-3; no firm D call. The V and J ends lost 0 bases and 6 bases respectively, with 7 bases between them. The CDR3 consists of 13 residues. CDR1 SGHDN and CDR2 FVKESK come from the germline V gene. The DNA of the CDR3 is TGTGCCAGCAGCCAAGACTCCCTGGATACGCAGTATTTT. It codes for CASSQDSLDTQYF.

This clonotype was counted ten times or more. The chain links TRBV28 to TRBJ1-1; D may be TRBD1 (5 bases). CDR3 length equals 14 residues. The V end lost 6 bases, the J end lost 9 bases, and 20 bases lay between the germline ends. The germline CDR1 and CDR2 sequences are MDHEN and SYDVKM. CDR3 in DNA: TGTGCCAGCAGAGCCGGGGAACAAATGGGGCAAGCTTTCTTT. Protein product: CASRAGEQMGQAFF.

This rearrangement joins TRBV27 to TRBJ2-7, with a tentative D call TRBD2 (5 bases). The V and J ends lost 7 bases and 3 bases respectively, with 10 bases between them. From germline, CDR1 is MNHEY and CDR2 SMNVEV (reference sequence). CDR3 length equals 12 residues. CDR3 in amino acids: CASNRGSYEQYF. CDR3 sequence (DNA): TGTGCCAGCAACAGAGGGAGCTACGAGCAGTACTTC.

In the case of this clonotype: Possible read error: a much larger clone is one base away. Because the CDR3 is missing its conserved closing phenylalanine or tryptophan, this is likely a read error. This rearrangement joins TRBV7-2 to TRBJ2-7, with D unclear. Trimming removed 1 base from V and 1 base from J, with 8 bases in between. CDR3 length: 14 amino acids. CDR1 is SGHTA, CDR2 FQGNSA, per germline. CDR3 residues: CASSLVQTSYEQYS. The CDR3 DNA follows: TGTGCCAGCAGCTTAGTCCAGACTTCCTACGAGCAGTACTCC.

The chain's CDR3 is CASSFDPFTDTQYF. The CDR3 bases are TGTGCCAGCAGTTTTGATCCGTTCACAGATACGCAGTATTTT. J is TRBJ2-3 and V is TRBV12-3 or TRBV12-4; D unclear. V was cut by 3 bases and J by 2 bases, with 9 bases left in between. CDR3 length: 14 amino acids.

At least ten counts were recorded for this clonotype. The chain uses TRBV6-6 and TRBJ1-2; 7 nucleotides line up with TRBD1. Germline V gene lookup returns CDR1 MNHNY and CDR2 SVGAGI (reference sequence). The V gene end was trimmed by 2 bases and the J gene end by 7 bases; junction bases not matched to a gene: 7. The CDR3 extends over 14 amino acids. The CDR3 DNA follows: TGTGCCAGCAGTTACGGTCCAGGGGGGGCTGGCTACACCTTC. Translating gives CASSYGPGGAGYTF.

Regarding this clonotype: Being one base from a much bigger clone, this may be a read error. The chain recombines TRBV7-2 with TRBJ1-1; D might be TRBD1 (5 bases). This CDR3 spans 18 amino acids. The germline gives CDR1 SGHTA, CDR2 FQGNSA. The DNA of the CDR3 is TGTGCCAGGAGCTTCCCCTGGCGGGGGACGGCCTTGAACACTGAAGCTTTCTTT. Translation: CARSFPWRGTALNTEAFF.

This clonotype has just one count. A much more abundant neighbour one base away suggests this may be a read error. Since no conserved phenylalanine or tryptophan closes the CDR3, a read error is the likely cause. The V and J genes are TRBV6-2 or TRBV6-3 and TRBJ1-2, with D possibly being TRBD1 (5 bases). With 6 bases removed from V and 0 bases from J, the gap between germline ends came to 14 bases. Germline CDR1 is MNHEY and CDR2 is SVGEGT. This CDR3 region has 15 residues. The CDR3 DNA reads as TGTGCCAGCAGCGTTGTTGGCAGGGCTAACTATGGCTACACCCTC. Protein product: CASSVVGRANYGYTL.

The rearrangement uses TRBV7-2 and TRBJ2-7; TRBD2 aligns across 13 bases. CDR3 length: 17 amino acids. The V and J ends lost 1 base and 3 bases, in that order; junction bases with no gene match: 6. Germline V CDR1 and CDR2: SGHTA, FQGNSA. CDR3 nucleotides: TGTGCCAGCAGCTTAGACTGGACTAGCGGGAGCTACTACGAGCAGTACTTC. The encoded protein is CASSLDWTSGSYYEQYF.

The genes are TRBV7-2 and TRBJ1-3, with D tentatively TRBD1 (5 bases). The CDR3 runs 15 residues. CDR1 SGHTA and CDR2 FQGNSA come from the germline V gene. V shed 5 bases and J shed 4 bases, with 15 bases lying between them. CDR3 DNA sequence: TGTGCCAGCAGCCCAGCGGGAGGGGTCGGAAACACCATATATTTT. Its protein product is CASSPAGGVGNTIYF.

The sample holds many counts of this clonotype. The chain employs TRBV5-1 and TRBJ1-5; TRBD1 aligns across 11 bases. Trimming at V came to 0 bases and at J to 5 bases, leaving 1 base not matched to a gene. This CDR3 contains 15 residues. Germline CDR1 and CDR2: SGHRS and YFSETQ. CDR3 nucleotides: TGCGCCAGCAGCTTGGGGACAGGGGGCCATCAGCCCCAGCATTTT. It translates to CASSLGTGGHQPQHF.

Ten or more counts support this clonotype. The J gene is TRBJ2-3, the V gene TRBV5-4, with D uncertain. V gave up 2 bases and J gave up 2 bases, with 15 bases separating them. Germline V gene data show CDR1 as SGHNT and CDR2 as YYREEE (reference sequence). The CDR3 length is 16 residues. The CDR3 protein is CASSLPRGRTTDTQYF. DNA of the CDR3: TGTGCCAGCAGCTTACCCCGAGGCAGGACCACAGATACGCAGTATTTT.

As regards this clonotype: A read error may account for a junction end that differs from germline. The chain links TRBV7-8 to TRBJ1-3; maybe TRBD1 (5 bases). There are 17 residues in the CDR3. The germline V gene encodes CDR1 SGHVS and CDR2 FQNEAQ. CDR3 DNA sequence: TGTGCCAGCAGAAGGGGTCGGGCAGTCCGCCCTGGAGACACCATATATTTT. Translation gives CASRRGRAVRPGDTIYF.

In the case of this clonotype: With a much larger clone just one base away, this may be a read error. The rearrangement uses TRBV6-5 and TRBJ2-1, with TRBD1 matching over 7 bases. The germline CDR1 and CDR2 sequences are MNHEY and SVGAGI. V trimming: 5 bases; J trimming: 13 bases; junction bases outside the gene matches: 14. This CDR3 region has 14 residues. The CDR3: CASSDLRTGLIQFF. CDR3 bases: TGTGCCAGCAGTGACCTCAGGACAGGCCTCATTCAGTTCTTC.

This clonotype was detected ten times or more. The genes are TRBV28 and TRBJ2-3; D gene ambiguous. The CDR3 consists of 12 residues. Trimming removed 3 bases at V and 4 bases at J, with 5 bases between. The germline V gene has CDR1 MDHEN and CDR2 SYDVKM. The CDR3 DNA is TGTGCCAGCAGTTTTAGGCCAGATACGCAGTATTTT. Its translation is CASSFRPDTQYF.

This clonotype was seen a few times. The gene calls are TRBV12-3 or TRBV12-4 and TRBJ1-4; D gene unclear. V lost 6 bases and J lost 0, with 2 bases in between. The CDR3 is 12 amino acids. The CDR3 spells CASRTTNEKLFF. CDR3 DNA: TGTGCCAGCAGGACAACTAATGAAAAACTGTTTTTT.

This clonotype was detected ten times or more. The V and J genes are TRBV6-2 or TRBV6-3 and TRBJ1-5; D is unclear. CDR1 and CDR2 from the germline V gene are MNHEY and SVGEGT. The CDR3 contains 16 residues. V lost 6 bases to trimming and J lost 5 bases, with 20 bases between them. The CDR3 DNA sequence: TGTGCCAGCAGCGCGACCACCCAATTAATATATCAGCCCCAGCATTTT. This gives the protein CASSATTQLIYQPQHF.

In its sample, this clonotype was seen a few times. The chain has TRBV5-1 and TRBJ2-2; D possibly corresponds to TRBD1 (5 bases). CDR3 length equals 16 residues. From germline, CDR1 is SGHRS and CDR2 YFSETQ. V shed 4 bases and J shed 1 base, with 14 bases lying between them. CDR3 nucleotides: TGCGCCAGCAGCCTCGACGGGCAGGGGAACACCGGGGAGCTGTTTTTT. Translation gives CASSLDGQGNTGELFF.

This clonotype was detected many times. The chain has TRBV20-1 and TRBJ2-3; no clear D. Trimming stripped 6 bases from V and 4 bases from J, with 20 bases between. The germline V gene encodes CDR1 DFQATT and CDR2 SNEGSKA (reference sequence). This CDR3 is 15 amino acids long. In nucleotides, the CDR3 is TGCAGTGCCCCCTCCCACACTCCTAGTGCAGATACGCAGTATTTT. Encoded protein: CSAPSHTPSADTQYF.